Listed below are T cell receptor beta chains from one sample, sequenced in a study of OX40 agonist ivuxolimab in advanced cancers. The data were produced by immunoSEQ multiplex PCR, yet TCRdb's version contains in-frame clones alone and is incomplete. The sample includes about 59,000 clones, about 87% of them seen just once. The specimen was CD4+ or CD8+ T cells sorted from blood, collected in a trial of the OX40 agonist ivuxolimab. The source of these receptors is an adult with an advanced solid tumor such as melanoma, head and neck, liver or kidney cancer. Both conserved end residues are part of each CDR3. A D gene is named only where the DNA matches it firmly. Not all rows give a size; the values are once, few, many and, for expanded clones, a class.

abundance,j_gene,v_gene,d_gene,CDR3nt,CDR3aa
NA,TRBJ2-6,TRBV7-9,NA,TGTGCCAGCAGCTTGTTCAGTTGGACCTCTGGGGCCAACGTCCTGACTTTC,CASSLFSWTSGANVLTF
NA,TRBJ2-2,TRBV2,NA,TGTGCCAGTCGGACGGAGAACACCGGGGAGCTGTTTTTT,CASRTENTGELFF
once,TRBJ2-1,TRBV27,NA,TGTGCCAGCAGTTTACCCAGCGGGCGGCTGGGGGGCTACAATGAGCAGTTCTTC,CASSLPSGRLGGYNEQFF
NA,TRBJ2-5,TRBV7-2,NA,TGTGCCAGCAGGATCCTTAGTGGCGGGAAAGAGACCCAGTACTTC,CASRILSGGKETQYF
NA,TRBJ2-7,TRBV27,NA,TGTGCCAGCTACGACCTGGGGGCGGGTTCCTACGAGCAGTACTTC,CASYDLGAGSYEQYF
NA,TRBJ2-5,TRBV18,NA,TGTGCCAGCTCACCACGCGAAGAGACCCAGTACTTC,CASSPREETQYF
once,TRBJ2-7,TRBV28,NA,TGTGCCAGCAGGGAACAGGGCGCGGCCTCCTACGAGCAGTACTTC,CASREQGAASYEQYF
NA,TRBJ1-5,TRBV7-2,TRBD1,TGTGCCAGCAGCTTAGGACAGGGTTACAGTCAGCCCCAGCATTTT,CASSLGQGYSQPQHF
NA,TRBJ1-1,TRBV30,TRBD1,TGTGCCTGGAGGGGGACAGCCAACACTGAAGCTTTCTTT,CAWRGTANTEAFF
NA,TRBJ1-1,TRBV5-1,NA,TGCGCCAGCAGCTTGACAGGGACGAACACTGAAGCTTTCTTT,CASSLTGTNTEAFF
once,TRBJ1-5,TRBV7-2,NA,TGTGCCAGCAGCTTAGTGTCCGAGCCCAATCAGCCCCAGCATTTT,CASSLVSEPNQPQHF
NA,TRBJ2-2,TRBV30,NA,TGTGCCTGGGAGGGGGGCTTAGGCACCGGGGAGCTGTTTTTT,CAWEGGLGTGELFF